The 4 T cell receptor beta chains below all came from one sample that was sequenced in a study of blood T cell repertoires in COVID-19. Libraries were prepared by immunoSEQ multiplex PCR; TCRdb keeps only in-frame clonotypes and omits some of them. The sample has around 320,000 clones, 85% to 90% seen once. Sequencing was carried out using peripheral blood. These receptors all stem from a woman aged 25 to 39 with COVID-19, enrolled during active disease.

The chain combines TRBV2 with TRBJ2-6, with a possible D match to TRBD1 (5 bases). The germline V gene has CDR1 SNHLY and CDR2 FYNNEI. The CDR3 runs to 15 residues. V was pared by 10 bases and J by 0 bases, with 13 bases between. CDR3: CATSREPSGANVLTF. The CDR3 bases are TGTGCCACCTCCAGGGAACCCTCTGGGGCCAACGTCCTGACTTTC.

The chain has TRBV13 and TRBJ2-7; D might be TRBD1 (5 bases). Trimming took 2 bases from V and 0 from J, leaving 11 bases between them. CDR1 is PRHDT, CDR2 FYEKMQ, per germline (reference sequence). This CDR3 is built from 15 residues. CDR3 sequence reads: CASSLSFRASYEQYF. The CDR3 DNA reads TGTGCCAGCAGCTTAAGTTTCAGGGCCTCCTACGAGCAGTACTTC.

The rearrangement joins TRBV11-3 to TRBJ2-3; TRBD1 agrees at 9 bases. CDR1 and CDR2 from the germline V gene are SGHNT and YENEEA. Unmatched junction bases numbered 4, after V lost 5 bases and J lost 4 bases. CDR3 size: 14 residues. The CDR3 protein is CASSLRQGADTQYF. CDR3 nucleotide sequence: TGTGCCAGCAGCCTACGACAGGGGGCAGATACGCAGTATTTT.

This chain connects TRBV19 to TRBJ1-2, with D possibly TRBD1 on 6 matching bases. The V end lost 7 bases, the J end lost 2 bases, and 14 bases lay between the germline ends. Germline values: CDR1 LNHDA, CDR2 SQIVND (reference sequence). This CDR3 is 14 amino acids long. CDR3 bases: TGTGCCAGTACCCAGGGGACGGAGAACTATGGCTACACCTTC. Protein product: CASTQGTENYGYTF.